The entry that follows covers one TCR beta chain sequence. Its antigen is as yet unknown. Inclusion required at least two post-ART and at least one pre-ART PBMC samples. The data stem from a study of long-term antiretroviral therapy in people with HIV. Whole-study results and caveats: Drawn between about 2003 and 2017, the blood was possibly obtained under older ART regimens. The study lacked data on ART adherence, viral resistance or therapy changes. Clones that had undergone expansion before ART prevailed in the repertoire throughout all time points.

V was clipped by 5 bases and J by 6 bases; unmatched bases: 7. The CDR3 covers 15 residues. The V gene's germline CDR1 is SGHTA and CDR2 FQGNSA. Version v3.0 of the immunoSEQ assay was performed at survey level. Generated by immunoSEQ multiplex PCR, the TCRdb table keeps only in-frame clones and is missing some. The top ten hold roughly 3.8% of the sample, which has 30,000 or so clones, 75% to 90% seen once. The sequence was collected from a man aged 18 to 30 with HIV. The sample in question was unsorted PBMCs, obtained 0.8 years before starting antiretroviral therapy. The V and J genes are TRBV7-2 and TRBJ1-6, with 7 bases matching TRBD1. The CDR3 bases are TGTGCCAGCAGCACAAGACAGGGTTTTAATTCACCCCTCCACTTT. Residues: CASSTRQGFNSPLHF.